These 3 T cell receptor beta chains were sequenced from one sample in a study of blood T cells in healthy people across ages. Through a sample-barcoded 5' primer and a J-beta primer mix, a second PCR was run for 7 to 11 cycles. Via MiXCR, TCRdb re-called the 5' RACE reads, giving one row per CDR3 protein. This table holds 1.5 million or so distinct CDR3 sequences, approximately 42% found once. Source material: blood. Receptors were obtained from a young woman in good health.

This clonotype was detected ten times or more. The chain joins TRBV12-5 to TRBJ2-7, with 7 bases fitting TRBD1. Germline CDR1 reads LGHNT; CDR2 reads FRNRAP. The CDR3 is 11 amino acids. CDR3 sequence: CASGRGYEQYF. CDR3 in DNA: TGTGCCAGCGGCAGGGGGTACGAGCAGTACTTC. Drawing the rest from reference TRBV12-5 and TRBJ2-7, the complete variable domain is DARVTQTPRHKVTEMGQEVTMRCQPILGHNTVFWYRQTMMQGLELLAYFRNRAPLDDSGMPKDRFSAEMPDATLATLKIQPSEPRDSAVYFCASGRGYEQYFGPGTRLTVT.

This clonotype showed up many times. The chain carries TRBV12-3 or TRBV12-4 and TRBJ1-2, with unresolved D. The CDR3 sequence is 12 residues long. Deletions cut 6 bases from V and 7 bases from J, with 12 bases between. The chain's CDR3 is CASSPLHLGYTF. The CDR3 nucleotides are TGTGCCAGCAGCCCTTTGCACCTTGGCTACACCTTC.

The chain employs TRBV28 and TRBJ2-6, with unresolved D. This CDR3 contains 13 residues. Trimming removed 7 bases at V and 1 base at J, with 5 bases between. Per germline, CDR1 MDHEN and CDR2 SYDVKM. The DNA for the CDR3 is TGTGCCAGCAAAGTTTCTGGGGCCAACGTCCTGACTTTC. Translating gives CASKVSGANVLTF.